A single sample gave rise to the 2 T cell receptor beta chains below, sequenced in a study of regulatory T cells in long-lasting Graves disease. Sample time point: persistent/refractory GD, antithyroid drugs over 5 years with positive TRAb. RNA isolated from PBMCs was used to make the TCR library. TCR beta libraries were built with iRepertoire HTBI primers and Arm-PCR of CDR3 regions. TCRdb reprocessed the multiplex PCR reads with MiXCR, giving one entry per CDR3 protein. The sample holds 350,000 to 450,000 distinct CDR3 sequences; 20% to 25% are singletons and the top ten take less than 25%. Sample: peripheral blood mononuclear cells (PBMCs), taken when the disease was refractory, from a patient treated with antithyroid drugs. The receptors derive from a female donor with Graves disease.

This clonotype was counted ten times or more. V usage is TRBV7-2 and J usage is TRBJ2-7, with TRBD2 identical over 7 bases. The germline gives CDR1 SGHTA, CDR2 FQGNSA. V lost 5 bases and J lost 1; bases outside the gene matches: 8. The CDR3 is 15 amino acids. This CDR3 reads CASSHKRERSYEQYF. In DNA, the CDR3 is TGTGCCAGCAGCCATAAGCGGGAAAGGTCCTACGAGCAGTACTTC.

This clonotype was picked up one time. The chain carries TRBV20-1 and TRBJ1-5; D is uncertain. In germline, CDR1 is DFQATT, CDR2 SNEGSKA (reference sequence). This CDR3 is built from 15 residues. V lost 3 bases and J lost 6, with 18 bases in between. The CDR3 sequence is CSARQDERTFQPQHF. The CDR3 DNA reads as TGCAGTGCTAGGCAGGACGAAAGGACTTTTCAGCCCCAGCATTTT.